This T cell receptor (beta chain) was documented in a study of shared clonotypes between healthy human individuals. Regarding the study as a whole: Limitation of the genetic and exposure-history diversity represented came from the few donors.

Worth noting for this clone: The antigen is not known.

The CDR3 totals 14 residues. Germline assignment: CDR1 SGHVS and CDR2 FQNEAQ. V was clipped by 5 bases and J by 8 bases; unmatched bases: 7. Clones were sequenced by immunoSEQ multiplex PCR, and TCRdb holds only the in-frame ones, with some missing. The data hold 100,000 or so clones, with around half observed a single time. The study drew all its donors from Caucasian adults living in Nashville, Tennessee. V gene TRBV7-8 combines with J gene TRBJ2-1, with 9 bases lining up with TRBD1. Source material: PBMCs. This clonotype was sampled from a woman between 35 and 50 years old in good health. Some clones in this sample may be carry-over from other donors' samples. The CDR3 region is CASSIRTGAHEQFF. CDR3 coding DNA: TGTGCCAGCAGCATTAGGACAGGGGCGCATGAGCAGTTCTTC.